This paragraph reports one T cell receptor (beta chain). This clonotype was recorded at least ten times. Its antigen target is currently unknown. No much larger clone exists at a distance of one base, and base qualities are not known. Preparation of the library involved 5' RACE. The sequencing machine was a NextSeq 500. Unique molecular identifiers were attached to individual cDNA molecules in the TCR library protocol so that sequencing error and PCR bias could be corrected. Both TCR alpha and beta chains were sequenced, and tight co-correlation was observed between alpha and beta sequence abundances in each sample. Under the source paper's analysis protocol: V gene, J gene and CDR3 annotation of TCR sequences was performed with Decombinator V4. Expanded TCRs were defined as changing significantly between any two time points under a Poisson model with p below 0.0001. Abundances of TCRs were expressed as counts per million after normalisation to the total number of TCRs sequenced in each sample. TRAV1-2 paired with TRAJ12, TRAJ20 or TRAJ33 defined MAIT TCRs, while TRAV10 paired with TRAJ18 defined iNKT TCRs. A search of VDJdb, accessed on 1 November 2021, was run for TCRs annotated to CMV, EBV and SARS-CoV-2, with TCRs annotated for multiple antigens excluded. TCRdb reworked the public reads: Q25 trimming with fastp, MiXCR clone assembly, productive beta chains retained. Merged by CDR3 protein, the rows form single entries marked with the most common genes and DNA. Here the V and J calls rest on TCRdb's processing, not on the authors' analysis. This sample has around 58,000 distinct CDR3 sequences in its table, and about 8% of those were observed once. About 10% of the sample comes from the top ten.

The data were obtained in a study of early T cells in non-severe SARS-CoV-2 infection (dated by TCRdb to about 2021). Describing the broader study: TCR sequencing used bulk RNA from unsorted whole blood, so alpha and beta chains could not be paired.

For CDR1 and CDR2, the germline V gene lists MDHEN and SYDVKM. The CDR3 sequence holds 13 residues, the cysteine and phenylalanine included. CDR3 DNA only is kept here, 39 bases in frame from base 1. V and J lose 6 bases and 11 bases, and a span of 16 bases separates them. What the research found in general, with its limitations: VDJdb matching was skewed toward anti-spike CD8 responses and likely underestimated virus-specific expansions, missing private and CD4 specificities.

This was a case-control study nested in a cohort of healthcare workers in London, UK, who had nasopharyngeal swab PCR tests and blood samples taken every week. Healthcare workers were enrolled in the week of the UK lockdown, from 23 to 31 March 2020, and were followed every week for up to 16 weeks. The receptor comes from an adult who was a healthcare worker with PCR-confirmed SARS-CoV-2 infection or an uninfected control (not recorded which). The chain is encoded by TRBV28 joined to TRBJ2-2; no confident D gene assignment can be made. The specimen was whole blood, collected at baseline. Read as DNA, the sequence is TGTGCCAGCAGATATTCCATAGACCCTGAGCTGTTTTTT. This translates into CASRYSIDPELFF. Beyond the CDR3, the reference TRBV28 and TRBJ2-2 genes provide the residues; the full variable domain reads: DVKVTQSSRYLVKRTGEKVFLECVQDMDHENMFWYRQDPGLGLRLIYFSYDVKMKEKGDIPEGYSVSREKKERFSLILESASTNQTSMYLCASRYSIDPELFFGEGSRLTVL.